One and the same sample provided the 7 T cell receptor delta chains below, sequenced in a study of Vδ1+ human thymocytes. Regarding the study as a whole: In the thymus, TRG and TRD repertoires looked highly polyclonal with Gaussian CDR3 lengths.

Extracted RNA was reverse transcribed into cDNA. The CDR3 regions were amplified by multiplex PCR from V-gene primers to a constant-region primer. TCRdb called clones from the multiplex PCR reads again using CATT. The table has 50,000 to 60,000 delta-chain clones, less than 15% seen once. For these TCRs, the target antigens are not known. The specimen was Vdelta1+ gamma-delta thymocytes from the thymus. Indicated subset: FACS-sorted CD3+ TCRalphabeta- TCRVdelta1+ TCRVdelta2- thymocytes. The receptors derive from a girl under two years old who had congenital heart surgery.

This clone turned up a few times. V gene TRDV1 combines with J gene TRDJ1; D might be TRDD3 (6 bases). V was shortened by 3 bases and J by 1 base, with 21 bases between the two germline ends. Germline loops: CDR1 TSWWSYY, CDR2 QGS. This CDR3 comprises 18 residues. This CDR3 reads CALGEDVWGSHGTDKLIF. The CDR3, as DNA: TGTGCTCTTGGGGAGGACGTCTGGGGATCACACGGCACCGATAAACTCATCTTT.

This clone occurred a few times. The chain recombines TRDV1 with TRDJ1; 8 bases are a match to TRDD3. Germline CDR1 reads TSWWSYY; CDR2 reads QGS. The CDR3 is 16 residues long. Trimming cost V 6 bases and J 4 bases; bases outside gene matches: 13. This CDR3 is CALGRLLGYADDKLIF. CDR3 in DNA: TGTGCTCTTGGCCGCCTATTGGGATACGCAGACGATAAACTCATCTTT.

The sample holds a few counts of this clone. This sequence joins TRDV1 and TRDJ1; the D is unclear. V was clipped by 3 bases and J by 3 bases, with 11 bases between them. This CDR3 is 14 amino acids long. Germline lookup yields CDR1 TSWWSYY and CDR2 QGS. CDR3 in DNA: TGTGCTCTTGGGGACAATTACTATGCCGATAAACTCATCTTT. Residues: CALGDNYYADKLIF.

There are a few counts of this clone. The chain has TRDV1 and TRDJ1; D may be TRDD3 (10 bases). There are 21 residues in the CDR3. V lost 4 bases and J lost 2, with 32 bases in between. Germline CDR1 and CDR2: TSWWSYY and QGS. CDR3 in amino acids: CALGVWPSYVGWGIVTDKLIF. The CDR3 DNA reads TGTGCTCTTGGGGTTTGGCCTTCCTACGTCGGCTGGGGGATAGTGACCGATAAACTCATCTTT.

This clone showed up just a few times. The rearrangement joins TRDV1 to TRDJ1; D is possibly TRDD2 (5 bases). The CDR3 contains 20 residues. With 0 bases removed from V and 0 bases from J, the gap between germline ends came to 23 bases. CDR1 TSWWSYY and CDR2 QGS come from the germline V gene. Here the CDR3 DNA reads TGTGCTCTTGGGGAACTATCAGTCCTAGCGGTGGGCCTACACACCGATAAACTCATCTTT. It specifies CALGELSVLAVGLHTDKLIF.

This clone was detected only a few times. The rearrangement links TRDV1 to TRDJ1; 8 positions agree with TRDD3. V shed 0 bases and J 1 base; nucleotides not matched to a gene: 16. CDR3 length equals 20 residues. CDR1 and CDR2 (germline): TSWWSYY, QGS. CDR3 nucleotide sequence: TGTGCTCTTGGGGAACTACCTTTGGGGGATCCCCGTTGGGGCACCGATAAACTCATCTTT. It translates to CALGELPLGDPRWGTDKLIF.

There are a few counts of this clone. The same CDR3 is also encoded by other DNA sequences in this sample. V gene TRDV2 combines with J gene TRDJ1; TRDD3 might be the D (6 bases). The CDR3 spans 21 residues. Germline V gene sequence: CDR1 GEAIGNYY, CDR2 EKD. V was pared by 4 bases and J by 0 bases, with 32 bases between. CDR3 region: CACEYSPTYWVAPLYTDKLIF. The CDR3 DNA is TGTGCCTGTGAGTATTCCCCGACGTACTGGGTTGCCCCCTTATACACCGATAAACTCATCTTT.